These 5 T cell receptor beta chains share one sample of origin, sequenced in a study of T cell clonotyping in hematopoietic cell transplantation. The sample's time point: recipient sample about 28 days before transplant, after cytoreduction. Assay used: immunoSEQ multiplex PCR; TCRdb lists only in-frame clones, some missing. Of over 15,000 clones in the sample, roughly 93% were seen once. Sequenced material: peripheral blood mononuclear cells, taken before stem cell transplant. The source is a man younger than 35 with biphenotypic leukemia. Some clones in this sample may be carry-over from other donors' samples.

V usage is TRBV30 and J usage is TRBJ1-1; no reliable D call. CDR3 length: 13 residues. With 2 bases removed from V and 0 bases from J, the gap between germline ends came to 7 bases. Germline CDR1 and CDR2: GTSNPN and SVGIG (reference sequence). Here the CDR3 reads CAWSSEMNTEAFF. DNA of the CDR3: TGTGCCTGGAGTTCGGAGATGAACACTGAAGCTTTCTTT.

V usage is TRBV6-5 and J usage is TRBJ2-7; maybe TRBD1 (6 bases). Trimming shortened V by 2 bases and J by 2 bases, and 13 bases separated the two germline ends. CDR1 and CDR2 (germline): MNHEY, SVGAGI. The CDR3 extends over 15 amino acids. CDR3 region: CASSYGLDRPYEQYF. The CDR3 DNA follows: TGTGCCAGCAGTTACGGTCTTGACAGGCCCTACGAGCAGTACTTC.

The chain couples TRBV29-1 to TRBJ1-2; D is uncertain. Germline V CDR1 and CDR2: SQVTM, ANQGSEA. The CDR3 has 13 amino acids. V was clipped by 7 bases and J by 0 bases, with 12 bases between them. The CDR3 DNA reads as TGCAGCGCTTACAGCCTTTCTAACTATGGCTACACCTTC. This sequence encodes CSAYSLSNYGYTF.

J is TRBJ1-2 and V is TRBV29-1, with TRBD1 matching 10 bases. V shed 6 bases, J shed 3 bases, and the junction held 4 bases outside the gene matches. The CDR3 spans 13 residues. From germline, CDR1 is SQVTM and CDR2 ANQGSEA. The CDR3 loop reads CSVGQGVDYGYTF. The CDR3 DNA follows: TGCAGCGTAGGACAGGGGGTGGACTATGGCTACACCTTC.

In nucleotides, the CDR3 is TGTGCCAGCAGCTCACGAGACGCGGGAGGCTACACCTTC. It translates to CASSSRDAGGYTF. This chain uses TRBV7-8 with TRBJ1-2; D is ambiguous. Deletions cut 4 bases from V and 8 bases from J, with 14 bases between. CDR1 and CDR2 from the germline V gene are SGHVS and FQNEAQ. CDR3 length: 13 amino acids.